This TCR beta chain derives from a study of T cells in Graves' hyperthyroidism and ophthalmopathy. Notes on the study in general: A model of 13 V-J features distinguished ophthalmopathy from stable hyperthyroidism. Within blood appeared most thyroid clonotypes that had expanded above 0.001. Progression to ophthalmopathy was predicted a median of roughly seven months early.

On the basis of clinical symptoms, serum thyroxine and TRAb, thyroid ultrasound and orbital computed tomography, diagnoses were made. RNA transcripts yielded amplified TCR beta CDR3 regions. Using the HTBI primer set, a first-round RT-PCR was run on the TCR CDR3. A single record per CDR3 protein comes from TCRdb applying MiXCR to the multiplex PCR reads. The table lists around 420,000 distinct CDR3 sequences, roughly an eighth of them singletons. Germline V gives CDR1 SGHNT, CDR2 YENEEA. This CDR3 is 16 amino acids long. Trimming stripped 5 bases from V and 8 bases from J, with 22 bases between. Turning to this clonotype: Antigen specificity is unknown.

Material: blood. The genes are TRBV11-3 and TRBJ2-1; D may be TRBD1 (6 bases). This TCR derives from a woman aged 18-35 years with Graves' hyperthyroidism. In nucleotides, the CDR3 is TGTGCCAGCAGCCCCCAGGGGAGCGGTGGGACCCATGAGCAGTTCTTC. It encodes CASSPQGSGGTHEQFF.